This T cell receptor (beta chain) was documented in a study of blood T cell repertoires in COVID-19. The V gene lost 4 bases and the J gene lost 0 bases, with 10 bases spanning the gap. The CDR3 runs 14 residues. CDR1 and CDR2 from the germline V gene are SQVTM and ANQGSEA. In the authors' workflow: It was from reference gene primer amplification that nucleated cell counts were estimated. Method: immunoSEQ multiplex PCR; TCRdb's copy keeps in-frame clones and lacks some. That table furnishes V, J and clone size, whereas the DNA furnished D and trimming. The sample has about 210,000 clones, 88% seen once.

Sequenced input: PBMCs or T cells enriched from blood (not recorded which). This sequence was found in a woman aged 40 to 55 with acute COVID-19. The J gene is TRBJ1-3, the V gene TRBV29-1; D unclear. CDR3 nucleotide sequence: TGCAGCGTTGGGTTTGCTACCTCTGGAAACACCATATATTTT. Amino acids: CSVGFATSGNTIYF.